This T cell receptor beta chain was found in a study of CXCR3-negative and CXCR3-positive naive CD8 T cells. The study made its TRB cDNA libraries by 5' RACE, adding UMI labels. TCRdb processed the 5' RACE reads again and assigns one entry to each CDR3 protein, with no DNA. Its clone listing holds about 58,000 distinct CDR3 sequences. CDR3 size: 18 residues. From germline, CDR1 is SGHTA and CDR2 FQGTGA. The receptor comes from a human donor in good health. Some clones in this sample may be carry-over from other donors' samples. The chain combines TRBV7-3 with TRBJ1-4; as DNA is missing, the TRBD1 call by TCRdb cannot be tested. The specimen sequenced was naive CXCR3- CD8+ T cells from blood. Subset of the sample: CD45RO-CCR7+CD27+CD95- naive CD8+ T cells lacking CXCR3 (TNR3-). CDR3 region: CASSWKRGTVATNEKLFF.